Listed here are 14 T cell receptor beta chains from one sample, sequenced in a study of blood T cell repertoires in COVID-19. Sequencing used immunoSEQ multiplex PCR; TCRdb keeps in-frame clones, though not all of them. The sample records around 99,000 clones, roughly 90% being singletons. Source material: peripheral blood. The receptor source for this set is a man aged 35 to 55 with active or convalescent COVID-19.

DNA for the CDR3: TGCGCCAGCAGCTCGGAGGGTCGATACAATGAGCAGTTCTTC. Amino acids: CASSSEGRYNEQFF. The chain is built from TRBV5-1 and TRBJ2-1, with D perhaps matching TRBD2 (6 bases). Germline V gene data show CDR1 as SGHRS and CDR2 as YFSETQ. V lost 3 bases, J lost 4 bases, and 11 bases lay in between. CDR3 length: 14 residues.

The V and J genes are TRBV25-1 and TRBJ1-2, with D unresolved. In germline, CDR1 is MGHDK, CDR2 SYGVNS. V was trimmed by 1 base and J by 1 base, leaving 13 bases between them. CDR3 length: 16 residues. In DNA form, the CDR3 reads TGTGCCAGCAGTGAATTCCAGAGAGGGTTTAACTATGGCTACACCTTC. Its protein is CASSEFQRGFNYGYTF.

This sequence joins TRBV6-7 and TRBJ1-6, with D possibly being TRBD1 (5 bases). TRBV6-7 falls under the ORF class, with uncertain function. V lost 9 bases and J 4 bases, leaving 16 bases between the germline ends. The CDR3 spans 15 residues. The CDR3 coding sequence is TGTGCCAGGGCAGGGTTTCATCGATATAATTCACCCCTCCACTTT. Translated: CARAGFHRYNSPLHF.

Regarding this clone: The DNA is left out, because the CDR3 cannot be placed on it with certainty; the CDR3 is given as TCRdb lists it. The genes are TRBV3-1 (or the pseudogene TRBV3-2) and TRBJ1-5. The CDR3 is 12 residues long, counting both termini. Per germline, CDR1 LGHDT and CDR2 YNNKEL (reference sequence). This chain's CDR3 is CASSQLSGPQHF.

This clone was counted only a few times. The chain combines TRBV28 with TRBJ1-2; unclear D gene. Looked up from germline, CDR1 is MDHEN and CDR2 is SYDVKM. The CDR3 is 12 amino acids. The germline V and J ends were trimmed by 5 bases and 0 bases, with 4 bases remaining between them. Written as DNA, the CDR3 is TGTGCCAGCAGTCTAGCTAACTATGGCTACACCTTC. Its translation: CASSLANYGYTF.

The CDR3 nucleotides read TGTGCCAGCAGCCGAGGGACAGGGTTTGGCTACACCTTC. It encodes CASSRGTGFGYTF. The rearrangement joins TRBV27 to TRBJ1-2; TRBD1 aligns across 9 bases. The junction had 6 bases not matched to a gene; V was cut back by 6 bases and J by 7 bases. The germline gives CDR1 MNHEY, CDR2 SMNVEV (reference sequence). The CDR3 length is 13 residues.

The genes are TRBV29-1 and TRBJ2-2; possible D gene TRBD1, 5 bases. Germline V gives CDR1 SQVTM, CDR2 ANQGSEA. The CDR3 is 14 amino acids. Trimming pared 7 bases from V and 7 bases from J, leaving 19 bases between. This CDR3 reads CSAYLQAWVGELFF. The CDR3, as DNA: TGCAGCGCCTACTTACAGGCCTGGGTCGGGGAGCTGTTTTTT.

The chain carries TRBV11-2 and TRBJ2-1; TRBD2 agrees at 13 bases. The J segment lost 10 bases and the V segment lost 1 base, leaving 7 bases of the junction unmatched. CDR1 is SGHAT and CDR2 is FQNNGV in the germline V gene. The CDR3 is 16 amino acids. CDR3: CASSLGVGLAGDEQFF. In DNA, the CDR3 is TGTGCCAGCAGCTTAGGAGTTGGACTAGCGGGAGACGAGCAGTTCTTC.

The chain joins TRBV5-8 to TRBJ2-7; tentative D call: TRBD2 (5 bases). The CDR3 is 15 residues long. From germline, CDR1 is SGHTS and CDR2 YDEGEE. Trimming pared 1 base from V and 3 bases from J, leaving 14 bases between. DNA of the CDR3: TGTGCCAGCAGCTTGAGACCCAGCGGACTCTACGAGCAGTACTTC. It is translated as CASSLRPSGLYEQYF.

J is TRBJ2-3 and V is TRBV29-1; D unclear. Germline CDR1 is SQVTM and CDR2 is ANQGSEA. The CDR3 runs to 13 residues. Trimming removed 7 bases at V and 3 bases at J, with 14 bases between. CDR3 amino acids: CSADPTSTDTQYF. The CDR3 nucleotides are TGCAGCGCGGATCCGACATCGACAGATACGCAGTATTTT.

J is TRBJ2-1 and V is TRBV6-1, with TRBD2 matching 13 bases. J was trimmed by 0 bases and V by 4 bases; bases with no gene match: 6. CDR1 MNHNS and CDR2 SASEGT come from the germline V gene. The CDR3 loop spans 18 amino acids. CDR3 sequence: CASSGGTSGEYSYNEQFF. The CDR3 nucleotides read TGTGCCAGCAGTGGTGGGACTAGCGGGGAGTACTCCTACAATGAGCAGTTCTTC.

The chain carries TRBV27 and TRBJ2-7, with a weak D call TRBD2 (7 bases). The CDR3 has 13 amino acids. The germline V gene has CDR1 MNHEY and CDR2 SMNVEV (reference sequence). Trimming took 8 bases from V and 1 from J, leaving 12 bases between them. CDR3 bases: TGTGCCAGCGGGCGGGGGCAGTCCTACGAGCAGTACTTC. Protein product: CASGRGQSYEQYF.

The chain couples TRBV28 to TRBJ2-5; D might be TRBD2 (6 bases). This CDR3 has 12 residues. Germline V lookup: CDR1 MDHEN, CDR2 SYDVKM. V was clipped by 11 bases and J by 1 base, with 11 bases between them. DNA for the CDR3: TGTGCCGAGTCGCGGGGCCAAGAGACCCAGTACTTC. Protein: CAESRGQETQYF. Variable domain in full (rest from reference TRBV28 and TRBJ2-5): DVKVTQSSRYLVKRTGEKVFLECVQDMDHENMFWYRQDPGLGLRLIYFSYDVKMKEKGDIPEGYSVSREKKERFSLILESASTNQTSMYLCAESRGQETQYFGPGTRLLVL.

The rearrangement joins TRBV15 to TRBJ1-5, with D unresolved. The CDR3 totals 15 residues. Trimming shortened V by 3 bases and J by 1 base, and 10 bases separated the two germline ends. CDR1 is LNHNV, CDR2 YYDKDF, per germline (reference sequence). The CDR3 is CATSSIRGSNQPQHF. The DNA of the CDR3 is TGTGCCACCAGCAGTATTCGGGGAAGCAATCAGCCCCAGCATTTT.